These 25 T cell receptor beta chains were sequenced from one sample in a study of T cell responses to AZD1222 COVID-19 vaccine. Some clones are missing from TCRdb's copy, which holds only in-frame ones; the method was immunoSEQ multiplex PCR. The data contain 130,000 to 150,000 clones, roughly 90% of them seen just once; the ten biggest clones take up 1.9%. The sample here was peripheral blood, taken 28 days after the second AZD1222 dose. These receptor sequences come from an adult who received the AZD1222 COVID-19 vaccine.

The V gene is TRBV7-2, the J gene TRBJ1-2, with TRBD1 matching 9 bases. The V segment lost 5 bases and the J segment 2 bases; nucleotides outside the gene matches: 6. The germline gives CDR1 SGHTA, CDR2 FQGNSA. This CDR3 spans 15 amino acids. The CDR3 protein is CASSLQQGANYGYTF. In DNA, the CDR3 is TGTGCCAGCAGCCTACAACAGGGGGCGAACTATGGCTACACCTTC.

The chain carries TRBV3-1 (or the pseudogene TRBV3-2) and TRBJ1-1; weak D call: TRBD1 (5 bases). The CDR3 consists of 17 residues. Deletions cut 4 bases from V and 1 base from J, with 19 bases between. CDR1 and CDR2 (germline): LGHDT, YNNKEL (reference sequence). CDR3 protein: CASSLHELRDGNTEAFF. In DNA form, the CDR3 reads TGTGCCAGCAGCCTTCACGAGCTCAGGGACGGGAACACTGAAGCTTTCTTT.

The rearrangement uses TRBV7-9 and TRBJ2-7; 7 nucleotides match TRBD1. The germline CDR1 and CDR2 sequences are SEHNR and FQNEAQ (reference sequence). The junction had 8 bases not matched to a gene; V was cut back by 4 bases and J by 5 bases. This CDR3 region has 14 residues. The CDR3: CASSWPGTVNEQYF. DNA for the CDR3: TGTGCCAGCAGCTGGCCCGGGACAGTTAACGAGCAGTACTTC.

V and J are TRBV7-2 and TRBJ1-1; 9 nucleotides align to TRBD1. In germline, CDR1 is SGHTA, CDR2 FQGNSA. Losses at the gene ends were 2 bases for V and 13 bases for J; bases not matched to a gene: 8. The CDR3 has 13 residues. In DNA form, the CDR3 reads TGTGCCAGCAGCTTACGGGACAGGGAGGGTGGTTTCTTT. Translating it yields CASSLRDREGGFF.

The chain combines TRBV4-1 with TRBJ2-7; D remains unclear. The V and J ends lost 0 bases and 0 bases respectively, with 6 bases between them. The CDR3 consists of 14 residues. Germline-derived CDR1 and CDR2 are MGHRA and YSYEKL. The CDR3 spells CASSQEQISYEQYF. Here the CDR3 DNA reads TGCGCCAGCAGCCAAGAACAGATCTCCTACGAGCAGTACTTC.

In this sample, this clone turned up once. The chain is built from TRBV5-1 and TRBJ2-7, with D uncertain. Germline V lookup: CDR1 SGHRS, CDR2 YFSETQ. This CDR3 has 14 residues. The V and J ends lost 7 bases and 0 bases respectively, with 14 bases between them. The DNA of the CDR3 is TGCGCCAGCCGCGTTACCATCAGCTCCTACGAGCAGTACTTC. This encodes CASRVTISSYEQYF.

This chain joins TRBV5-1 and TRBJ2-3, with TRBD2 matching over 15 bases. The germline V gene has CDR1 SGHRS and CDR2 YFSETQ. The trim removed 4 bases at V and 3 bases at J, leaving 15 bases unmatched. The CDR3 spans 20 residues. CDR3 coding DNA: TGCGCCAGCAGCCCTGGGACTAGCGGGAGGAACTTGGGGCGAACAGATACGCAGTATTTT. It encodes CASSPGTSGRNLGRTDTQYF.

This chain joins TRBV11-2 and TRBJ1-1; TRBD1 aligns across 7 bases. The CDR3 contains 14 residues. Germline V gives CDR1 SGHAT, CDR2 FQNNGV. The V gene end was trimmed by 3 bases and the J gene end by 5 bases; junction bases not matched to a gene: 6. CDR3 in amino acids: CASSFTGEVTEAFF. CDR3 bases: TGTGCCAGCAGCTTTACAGGGGAAGTGACTGAAGCTTTCTTT. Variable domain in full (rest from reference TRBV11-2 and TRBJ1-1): EAGVAQSPRYKIIEKRQSVAFWCNPISGHATLYWYQQILGQGPKLLIQFQNNGVVDDSQLPKDRFSAERLKGVDSTLKIQPAKLEDSAVYLCASSFTGEVTEAFFGQGTRLTVV.

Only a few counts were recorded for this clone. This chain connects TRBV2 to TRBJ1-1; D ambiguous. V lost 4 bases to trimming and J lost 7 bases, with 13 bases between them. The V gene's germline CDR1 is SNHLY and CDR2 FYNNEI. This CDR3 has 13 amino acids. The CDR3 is CASSAGLGYEAFF. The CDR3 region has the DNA TGTGCCAGCAGTGCGGGGTTGGGATATGAAGCTTTCTTT.

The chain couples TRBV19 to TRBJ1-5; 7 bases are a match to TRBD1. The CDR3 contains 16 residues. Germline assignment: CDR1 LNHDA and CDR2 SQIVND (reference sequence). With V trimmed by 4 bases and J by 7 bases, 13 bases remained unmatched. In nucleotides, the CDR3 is TGTGCCAGTAGTACAATTGGGGACAGTTGGGGGCAGCCCCAGCATTTT. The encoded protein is CASSTIGDSWGQPQHF.

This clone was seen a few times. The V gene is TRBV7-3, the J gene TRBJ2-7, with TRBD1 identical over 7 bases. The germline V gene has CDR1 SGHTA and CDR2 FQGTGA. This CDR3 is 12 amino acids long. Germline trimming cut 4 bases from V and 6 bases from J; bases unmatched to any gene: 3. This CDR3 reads CASSYAGGEQYF. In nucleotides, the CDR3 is TGTGCCAGCAGCTACGCAGGGGGCGAGCAGTACTTC. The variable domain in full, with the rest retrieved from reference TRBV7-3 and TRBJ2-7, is GAGVSQTPSNKVTEKGKYVELRCDPISGHTALYWYRQSLGQGPEFLIYFQGTGAADDSGLPNDRFFAVRPEGSVSTLKIQRTERGDSAVYLCASSYAGGEQYFGPGTRLTVT.

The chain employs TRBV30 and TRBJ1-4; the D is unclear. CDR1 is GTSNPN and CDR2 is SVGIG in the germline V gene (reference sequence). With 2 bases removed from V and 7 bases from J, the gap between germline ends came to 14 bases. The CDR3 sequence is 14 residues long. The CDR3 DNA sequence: TGTGCCTGGAGTTTCGGGGTGCCGATTGAAAAACTGTTTTTT. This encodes CAWSFGVPIEKLFF.

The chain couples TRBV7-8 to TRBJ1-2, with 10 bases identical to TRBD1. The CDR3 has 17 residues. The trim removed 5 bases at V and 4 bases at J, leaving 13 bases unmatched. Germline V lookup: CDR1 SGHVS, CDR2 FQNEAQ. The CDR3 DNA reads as TGTGCCAGCAGCCCTGGGACAGGGGTTTCCTCTCTCTATGGCTACACCTTC. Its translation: CASSPGTGVSSLYGYTF.

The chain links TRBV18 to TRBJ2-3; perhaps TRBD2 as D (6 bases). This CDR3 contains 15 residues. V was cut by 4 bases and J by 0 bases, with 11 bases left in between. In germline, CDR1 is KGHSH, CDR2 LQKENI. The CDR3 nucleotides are TGTGCCAGCTCACGGGACTTGTCTAGCACAGATACGCAGTATTTT. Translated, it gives CASSRDLSSTDTQYF.

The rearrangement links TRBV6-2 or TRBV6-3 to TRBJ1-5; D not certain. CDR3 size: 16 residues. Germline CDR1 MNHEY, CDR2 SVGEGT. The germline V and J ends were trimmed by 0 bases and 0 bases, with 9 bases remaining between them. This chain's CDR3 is CASSYSVDYSNQPQHF. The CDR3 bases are TGTGCCAGCAGTTACTCGGTGGACTATAGCAATCAGCCCCAGCATTTT.

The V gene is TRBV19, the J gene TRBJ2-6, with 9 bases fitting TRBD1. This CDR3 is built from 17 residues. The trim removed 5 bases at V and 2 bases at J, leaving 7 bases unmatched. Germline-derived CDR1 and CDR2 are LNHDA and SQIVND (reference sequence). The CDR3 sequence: CASSVGQGPAGANVLTF. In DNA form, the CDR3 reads TGTGCCAGTAGTGTCGGACAGGGGCCTGCTGGGGCCAACGTCCTGACTTTC.

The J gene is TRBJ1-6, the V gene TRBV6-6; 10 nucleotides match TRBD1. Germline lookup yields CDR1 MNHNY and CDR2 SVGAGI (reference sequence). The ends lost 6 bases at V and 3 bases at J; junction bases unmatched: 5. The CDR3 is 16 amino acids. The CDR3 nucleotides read TGTGCCAGCAGCCGACAGGGGGCTAACTATAATTCACCCCTCCACTTT. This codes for CASSRQGANYNSPLHF.

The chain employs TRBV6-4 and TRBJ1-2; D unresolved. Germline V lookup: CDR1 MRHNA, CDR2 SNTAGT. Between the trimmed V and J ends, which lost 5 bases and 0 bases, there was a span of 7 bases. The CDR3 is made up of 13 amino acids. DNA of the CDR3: TGTGCCAGCAGTCGGGTCCCTAACTATGGCTACACCTTC. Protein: CASSRVPNYGYTF.

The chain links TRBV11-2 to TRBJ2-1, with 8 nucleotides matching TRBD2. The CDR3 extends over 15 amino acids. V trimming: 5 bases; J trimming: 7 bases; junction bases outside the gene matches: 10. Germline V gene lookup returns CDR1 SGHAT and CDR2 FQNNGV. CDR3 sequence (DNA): TGTGCCAGCAGCCGGGGGGGCGGGAGACCAAATGAGCAGTTCTTC. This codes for CASSRGGGRPNEQFF.

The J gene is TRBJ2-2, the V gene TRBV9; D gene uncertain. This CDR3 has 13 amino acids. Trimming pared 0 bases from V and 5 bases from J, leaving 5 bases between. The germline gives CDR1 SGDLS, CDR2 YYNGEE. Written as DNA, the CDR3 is TGTGCCAGCAGCGTAGAAAAGACCGGGGAGCTGTTTTTT. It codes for CASSVEKTGELFF.

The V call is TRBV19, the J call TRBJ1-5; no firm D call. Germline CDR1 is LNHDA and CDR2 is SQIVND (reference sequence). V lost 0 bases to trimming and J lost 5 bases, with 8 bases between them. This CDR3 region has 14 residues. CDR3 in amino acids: CASSIERSYQPQHF. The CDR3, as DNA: TGTGCCAGTAGTATAGAGAGGAGCTATCAGCCCCAGCATTTT.

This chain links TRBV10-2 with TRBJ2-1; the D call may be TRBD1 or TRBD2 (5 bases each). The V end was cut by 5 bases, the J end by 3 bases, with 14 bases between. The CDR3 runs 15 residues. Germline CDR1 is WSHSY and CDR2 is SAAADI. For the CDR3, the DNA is TGCGCCAGCAGTTTGGGTGGGACGAACTACAATGAGCAGTTCTTC. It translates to CASSLGGTNYNEQFF.

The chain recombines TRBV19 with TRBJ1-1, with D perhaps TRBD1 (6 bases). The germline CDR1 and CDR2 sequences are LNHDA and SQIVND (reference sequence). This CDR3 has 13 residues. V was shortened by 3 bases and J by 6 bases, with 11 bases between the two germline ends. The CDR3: CASSIEGGAEAFF. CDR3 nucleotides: TGTGCCAGTAGTATTGAGGGGGGGGCTGAAGCTTTCTTT.

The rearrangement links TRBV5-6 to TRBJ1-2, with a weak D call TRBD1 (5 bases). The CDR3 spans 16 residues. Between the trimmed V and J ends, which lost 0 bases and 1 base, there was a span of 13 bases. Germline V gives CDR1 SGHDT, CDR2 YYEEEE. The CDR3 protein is CASSLDRHLNNYGYTF. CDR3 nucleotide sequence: TGTGCCAGCAGCTTGGACAGGCATCTTAATAACTATGGCTACACCTTC. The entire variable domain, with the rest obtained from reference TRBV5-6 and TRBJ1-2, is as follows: DAGVTQSPTHLIKTRGQQVTLRCSPKSGHDTVSWYQQALGQGPQFIFQYYEEEERQRGNFPDRFSGHQFPNYSSELNVNALLLGDSALYLCASSLDRHLNNYGYTFGSGTRLTVV.

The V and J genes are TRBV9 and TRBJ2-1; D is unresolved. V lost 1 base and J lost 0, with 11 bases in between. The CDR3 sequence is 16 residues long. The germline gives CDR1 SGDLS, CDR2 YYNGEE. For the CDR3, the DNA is TGTGCCAGCAGCGTACGCCCTAGAAGCTCCTACAATGAGCAGTTCTTC. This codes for CASSVRPRSSYNEQFF.